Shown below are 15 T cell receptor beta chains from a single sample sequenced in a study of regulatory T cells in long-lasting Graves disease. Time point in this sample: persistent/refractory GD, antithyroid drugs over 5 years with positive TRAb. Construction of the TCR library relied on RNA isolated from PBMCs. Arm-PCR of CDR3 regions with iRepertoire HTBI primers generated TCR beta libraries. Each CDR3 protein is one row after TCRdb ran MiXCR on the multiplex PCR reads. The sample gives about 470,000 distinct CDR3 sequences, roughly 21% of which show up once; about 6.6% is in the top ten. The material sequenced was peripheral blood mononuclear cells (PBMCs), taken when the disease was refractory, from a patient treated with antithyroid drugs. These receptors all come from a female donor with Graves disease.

CDR3 amino acids: CASSHLRDSPIGANVLTF. Written as DNA, the CDR3 is TGTGCCAGCAGCCACCTCCGGGACAGCCCGATTGGGGCCAACGTCCTGACTTTC. The genes are TRBV11-2 and TRBJ2-6; TRBD1 matches at 7 bases. Germline values: CDR1 SGHAT, CDR2 FQNNGV. The V gene end was trimmed by 5 bases and the J gene end by 3 bases; junction bases not matched to a gene: 13. The CDR3 has 18 residues.

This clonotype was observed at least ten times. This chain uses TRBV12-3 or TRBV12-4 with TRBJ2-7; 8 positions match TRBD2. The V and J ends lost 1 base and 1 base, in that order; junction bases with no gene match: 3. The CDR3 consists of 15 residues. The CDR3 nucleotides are TGTGCCAGCAGTTTAGGGAGACTAGCGTCCTACGAGCAGTACTTC. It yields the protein CASSLGRLASYEQYF.

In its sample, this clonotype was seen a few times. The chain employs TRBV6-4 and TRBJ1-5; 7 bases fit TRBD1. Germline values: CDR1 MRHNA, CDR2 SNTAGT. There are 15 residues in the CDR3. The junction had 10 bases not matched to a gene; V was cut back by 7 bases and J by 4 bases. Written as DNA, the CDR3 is TGTGCCAGCAACCCGCGGACAGGCCTTAATCAGCCCCAGCATTTT. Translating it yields CASNPRTGLNQPQHF.

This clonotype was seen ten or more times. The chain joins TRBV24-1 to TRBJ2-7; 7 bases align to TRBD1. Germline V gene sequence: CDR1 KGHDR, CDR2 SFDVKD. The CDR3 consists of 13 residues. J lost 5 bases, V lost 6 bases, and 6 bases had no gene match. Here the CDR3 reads CATSTLGGNEQYF. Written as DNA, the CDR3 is TGTGCCACCAGTACCCTAGGGGGCAACGAGCAGTACTTC.

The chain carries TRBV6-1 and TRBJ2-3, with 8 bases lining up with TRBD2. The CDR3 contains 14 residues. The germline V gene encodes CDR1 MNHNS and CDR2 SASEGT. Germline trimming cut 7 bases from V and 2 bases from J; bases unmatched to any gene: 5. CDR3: CASTELAVTDTQYF. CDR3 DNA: TGTGCCAGCACCGAACTAGCGGTCACAGATACGCAGTATTTT.

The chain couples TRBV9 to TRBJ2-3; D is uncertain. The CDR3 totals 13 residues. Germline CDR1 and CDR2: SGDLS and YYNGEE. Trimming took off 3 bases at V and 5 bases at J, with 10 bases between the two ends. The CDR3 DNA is TGTGCCAGCAGCGCCAACGTGGGAGATACGCAGTATTTT. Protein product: CASSANVGDTQYF.

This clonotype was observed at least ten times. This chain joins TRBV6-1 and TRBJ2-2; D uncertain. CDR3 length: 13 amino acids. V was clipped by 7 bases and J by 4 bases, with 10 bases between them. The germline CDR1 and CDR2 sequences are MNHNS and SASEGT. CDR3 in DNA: TGTGCCAGCACTGACTCCTTCACCGGGGAGCTGTTTTTT. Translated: CASTDSFTGELFF.

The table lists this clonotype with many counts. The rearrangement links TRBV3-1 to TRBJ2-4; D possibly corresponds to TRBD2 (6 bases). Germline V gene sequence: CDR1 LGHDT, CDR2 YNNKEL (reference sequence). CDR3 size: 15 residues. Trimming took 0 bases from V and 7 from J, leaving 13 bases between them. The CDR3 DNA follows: TGTGCCAGCAGCCAAGATGGGGGGTCTACGAACATTCAGTACTTC. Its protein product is CASSQDGGSTNIQYF.

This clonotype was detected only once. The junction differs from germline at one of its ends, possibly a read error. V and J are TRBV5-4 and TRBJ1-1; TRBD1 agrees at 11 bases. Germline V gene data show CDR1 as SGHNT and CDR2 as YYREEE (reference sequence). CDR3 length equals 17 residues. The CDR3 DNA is TGTACCAGCAGCAAACCCGGGACAGGGGGGGTGAGCACTGAAGCTTTCTTT. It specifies CTSSKPGTGGVSTEAFF.

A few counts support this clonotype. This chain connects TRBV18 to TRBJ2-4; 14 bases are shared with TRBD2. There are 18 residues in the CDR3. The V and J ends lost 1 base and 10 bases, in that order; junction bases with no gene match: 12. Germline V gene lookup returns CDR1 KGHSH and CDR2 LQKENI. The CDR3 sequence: CASSPQTPGLAGDGIQYF. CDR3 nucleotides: TGTGCCAGCTCACCACAGACCCCGGGACTAGCGGGAGACGGGATTCAGTACTTC.

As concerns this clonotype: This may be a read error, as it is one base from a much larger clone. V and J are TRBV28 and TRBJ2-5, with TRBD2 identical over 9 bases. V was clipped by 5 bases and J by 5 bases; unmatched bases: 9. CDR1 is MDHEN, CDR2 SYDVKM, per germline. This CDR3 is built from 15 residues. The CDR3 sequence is CASSMTLAGLETQYF. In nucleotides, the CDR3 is TGTGCCAGCAGTATGACACTAGCGGGTCTGGAGACCCAGTACTTC.

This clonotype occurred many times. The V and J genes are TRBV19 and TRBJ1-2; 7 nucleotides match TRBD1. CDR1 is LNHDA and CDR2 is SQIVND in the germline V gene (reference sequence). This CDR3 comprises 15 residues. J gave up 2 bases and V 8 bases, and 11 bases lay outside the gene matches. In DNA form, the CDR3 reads TGTGCCAGTTATCCCGGACAGGATCTAAACTATGGCTACACCTTC. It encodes CASYPGQDLNYGYTF.

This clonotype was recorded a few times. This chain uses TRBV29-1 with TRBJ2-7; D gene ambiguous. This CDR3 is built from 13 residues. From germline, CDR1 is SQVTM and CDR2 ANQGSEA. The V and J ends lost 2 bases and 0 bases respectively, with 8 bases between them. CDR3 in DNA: TGCAGCGTTGAACTGGACGACTCCTACGAGCAGTACTTC. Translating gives CSVELDDSYEQYF.

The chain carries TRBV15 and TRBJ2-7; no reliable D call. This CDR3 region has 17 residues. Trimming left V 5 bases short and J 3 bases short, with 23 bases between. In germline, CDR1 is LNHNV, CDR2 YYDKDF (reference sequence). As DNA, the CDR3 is TGTGCCACCAGCCCCTTGCTTACGGTGGCTGGAAACTACGAGCAGTACTTC. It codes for CATSPLLTVAGNYEQYF.

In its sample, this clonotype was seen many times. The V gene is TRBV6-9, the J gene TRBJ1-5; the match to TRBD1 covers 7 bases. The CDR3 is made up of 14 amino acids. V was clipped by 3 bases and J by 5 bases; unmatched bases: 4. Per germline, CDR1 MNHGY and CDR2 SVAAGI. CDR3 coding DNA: TGTGCCAGCAGTTACTTGACAGGGTATCAGCCCCAGCATTTT. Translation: CASSYLTGYQPQHF.